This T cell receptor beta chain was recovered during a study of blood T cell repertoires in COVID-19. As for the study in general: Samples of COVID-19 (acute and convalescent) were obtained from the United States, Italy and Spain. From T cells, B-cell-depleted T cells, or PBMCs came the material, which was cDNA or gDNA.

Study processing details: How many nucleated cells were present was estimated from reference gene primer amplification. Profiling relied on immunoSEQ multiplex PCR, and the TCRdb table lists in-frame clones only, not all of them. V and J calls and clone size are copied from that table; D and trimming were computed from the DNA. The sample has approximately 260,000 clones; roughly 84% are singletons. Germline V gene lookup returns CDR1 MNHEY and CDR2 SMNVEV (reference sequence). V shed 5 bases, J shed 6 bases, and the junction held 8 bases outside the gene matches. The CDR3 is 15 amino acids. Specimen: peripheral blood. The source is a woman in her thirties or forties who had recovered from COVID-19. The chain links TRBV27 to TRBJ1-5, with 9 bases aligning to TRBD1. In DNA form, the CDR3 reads TGTGCCAGCAGTCCGTACAGGGGGCAGACTCAGCCCCAGCATTTT. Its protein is CASSPYRGQTQPQHF.